The 32 T cell receptor beta chains below were found in one sample sequenced in a study of shared clonotypes between healthy human individuals. Sequencing used immunoSEQ multiplex PCR; TCRdb keeps in-frame clones, though not all of them. The sample contains about 600,000 clones, roughly 97% of which appear only once. The sequenced material came from naive CD4+ T cells sorted from blood. Subset reported: CD45RA+ positively selected. The receptors shown here come from a woman younger than 45 in good health.

This sequence joins TRBV27 and TRBJ1-4; no clear D gene. Per the germline V gene, CDR1 is MNHEY and CDR2 is SMNVEV (reference sequence). The CDR3 runs to 15 residues. V lost 0 bases to trimming and J lost 6 bases, with 11 bases between them. CDR3 in amino acids: CASSLSRTRYEKLFF. Here the CDR3 DNA reads TGTGCCAGCAGTTTATCGAGGACCCGTTATGAAAAACTGTTTTTT.

The chain carries TRBV28 and TRBJ2-7; maybe TRBD1 (6 bases). The CDR3 loop spans 14 amino acids. Trimming removed 7 bases from V and 0 bases from J, with 13 bases in between. Germline V gene sequence: CDR1 MDHEN, CDR2 SYDVKM. In DNA, the CDR3 is TGTGCCAGCATAAGGGACACGAGCTCCTACGAGCAGTACTTC. Protein product: CASIRDTSSYEQYF. The variable domain in full, with the rest retrieved from reference TRBV28 and TRBJ2-7, is DVKVTQSSRYLVKRTGEKVFLECVQDMDHENMFWYRQDPGLGLRLIYFSYDVKMKEKGDIPEGYSVSREKKERFSLILESASTNQTSMYLCASIRDTSSYEQYFGPGTRLTVT.

The chain is built from TRBV2 and TRBJ1-1; TRBD1 aligns across 8 bases. Germline values: CDR1 SNHLY, CDR2 FYNNEI. The CDR3 is 13 residues long. The junction had 3 bases not matched to a gene; V was cut back by 8 bases and J by 1 base. The CDR3, as DNA: TGTGCCAGCTGTGGGACAGGGAACACTGAAGCTTTCTTT. Amino acid sequence: CASCGTGNTEAFF.

The rearrangement uses TRBV13 and TRBJ2-3; 9 bases are a match to TRBD2. Trimming removed 5 bases from V and 5 bases from J; junction bases left unmatched: 11. Germline CDR1 PRHDT, CDR2 FYEKMQ (reference sequence). CDR3 length: 16 amino acids. CDR3 sequence reads: CASSRWGEAGGDTQYF. The CDR3 coding sequence is TGTGCCAGCAGCCGCTGGGGGGAAGCGGGAGGAGATACGCAGTATTTT.

The sample holds one count of this clone. The rearrangement uses TRBV4-1 and TRBJ2-7; no clear D gene. CDR1 MGHRA and CDR2 YSYEKL come from the germline V gene. Trimming pared 3 bases from V and 7 bases from J, leaving 16 bases between. CDR3 length: 14 residues. CDR3 sequence (DNA): TGCGCCAGCAGCCAGCCTAATAGAGTGGGAGAGCAGTACTTC. Translation: CASSQPNRVGEQYF.

V gene TRBV28 combines with J gene TRBJ1-3; 8 bases line up with TRBD1. With V trimmed by 4 bases and J by 1 base, 6 bases remained unmatched. The CDR3 is 16 residues long. Germline CDR1 is MDHEN and CDR2 is SYDVKM. CDR3 loop: CASSWDRLQSGNTIYF. The DNA for the CDR3 is TGTGCCAGCAGTTGGGACAGGTTACAGTCTGGAAACACCATATATTTT. The full variable domain, its missing parts supplied by reference TRBV28 and TRBJ1-3, is DVKVTQSSRYLVKRTGEKVFLECVQDMDHENMFWYRQDPGLGLRLIYFSYDVKMKEKGDIPEGYSVSREKKERFSLILESASTNQTSMYLCASSWDRLQSGNTIYFGEGSWLTVV.

CDR3 nucleotide sequence: TGTGCCAGCAGCATAGGACAGGGAAGTGAAAAACTGTTTTTT. It translates to CASSIGQGSEKLFF. The rearrangement joins TRBV11-2 to TRBJ1-4, with 8 bases matching TRBD1. Trimming cost V 5 bases and J 7 bases; bases outside gene matches: 6. The CDR3 runs 14 residues. CDR1 and CDR2 (germline): SGHAT, FQNNGV.

In DNA, the CDR3 is TGTGCCAGCAGCTCCCGGACAGCGAACACCGGGGAGCTGTTTTTT. Protein sequence: CASSSRTANTGELFF. This chain joins TRBV11-3 and TRBJ2-2, with TRBD1 as a possible D gene (6 bases). The CDR3 extends over 15 amino acids. V lost 4 bases and J lost 0, with 9 bases in between. Germline assignment: CDR1 SGHNT and CDR2 YENEEA.

The V and J genes are TRBV27 and TRBJ1-2, with TRBD1 matching 9 bases. The CDR3 is made up of 14 amino acids. Germline values: CDR1 MNHEY, CDR2 SMNVEV (reference sequence). The J segment lost 4 bases and the V segment lost 3 bases, leaving 3 bases of the junction unmatched. CDR3 amino acids: CASSFQTGGYGYTF. CDR3 DNA sequence: TGTGCCAGCAGTTTCCAGACAGGGGGCTATGGCTACACCTTC.

CDR3 nucleotide sequence: TGTGCCTGGAGTCGATCTCAGTATGAAGCTTTCTTT. Protein sequence: CAWSRSQYEAFF. V gene TRBV30 combines with J gene TRBJ1-1; D call uncertain. The CDR3 consists of 12 residues. Germline values: CDR1 GTSNPN, CDR2 SVGIG (reference sequence). V was clipped by 2 bases and J by 7 bases, with 11 bases between them.

J is TRBJ2-1 and V is TRBV15, with 11 bases identical to TRBD2. The trim removed 0 bases at V and 3 bases at J, leaving 10 bases unmatched. CDR1 and CDR2 from the germline V gene are LNHNV and YYDKDF (reference sequence). The CDR3 extends over 19 amino acids. The CDR3: CATSRDRQAGTSGYNEQFF. CDR3 coding DNA: TGTGCCACCAGCAGAGATCGGCAGGCCGGGACTAGCGGCTACAATGAGCAGTTCTTC. The complete variable domain, with remaining parts taken from reference TRBV15 and TRBJ2-1, reads DAMVIQNPRYQVTQFGKPVTLSCSQTLNHNVMYWYQQKSSQAPKLLFHYYDKDFNNEADTPDNFQSRRPNTSFCFLDIRSPGLGDTAMYLCATSRDRQAGTSGYNEQFFGPGTRLTVL.

The chain's CDR3 is CASSQGWREQYF. The CDR3 DNA reads TGCGCCAGCAGCCAGGGATGGCGCGAGCAGTACTTC. The gene calls are TRBV4-1 and TRBJ2-5; D remains ambiguous. The end of the DNA aligns better with TRBJ2-7, so the J call may be wrong. Germline V CDR1 and CDR2: MGHRA, YSYEKL. This CDR3 contains 12 residues.

The CDR3 sequence: CASRPTGMVIPRNTEAFF. The CDR3 DNA is TGCGCCAGCAGACCGACAGGGATGGTGATTCCTAGGAACACTGAAGCTTTCTTT. The chain uses TRBV5-1 and TRBJ1-1, with TRBD1 matching over 7 bases. Germline loops: CDR1 SGHRS, CDR2 YFSETQ. This CDR3 comprises 18 residues. Trimming at V came to 5 bases and at J to 1 base, leaving 17 bases not matched to a gene.

A single count supports this clone. The chain joins TRBV19 to TRBJ2-7; D is possibly TRBD1 (6 bases). The CDR3 loop spans 14 amino acids. V lost 6 bases, J lost 2 bases, and 14 bases lay in between. CDR1 and CDR2 from the germline V gene are LNHDA and SQIVND (reference sequence). For the CDR3, the DNA is TGTGCCAGTAGGGGGGCTAGCCGAACCTACGAGCAGTACTTC. Translated: CASRGASRTYEQYF.

This clone was detected once. The chain recombines TRBV5-1 with TRBJ1-1; weak D call: TRBD1 (6 bases). This CDR3 has 17 residues. V dropped 0 bases and J dropped 1 base, with 16 bases sitting between them. Germline lookup yields CDR1 SGHRS and CDR2 YFSETQ. CDR3 residues: CASSLAVMGAGNTEAFF. Here the CDR3 DNA reads TGCGCCAGCAGCTTGGCCGTGATGGGGGCTGGGAACACTGAAGCTTTCTTT.

This chain links TRBV11-2 with TRBJ2-5, with D perhaps assigned TRBD1 or TRBD2 (6 bases each). V dropped 5 bases and J dropped 7 bases, with 23 bases sitting between them. The CDR3 sequence is 16 residues long. The germline gives CDR1 SGHAT, CDR2 FQNNGV. The CDR3 coding sequence is TGTGCCAGCAGCCCATCGTCCGGGGCAGGAGGGGGGACCCAGTACTTC. Its protein product is CASSPSSGAGGGTQYF.

The chain combines TRBV5-1 with TRBJ1-2; D is undetermined. Trimming took off 0 bases at V and 6 bases at J, with 6 bases between the two ends. The CDR3 contains 12 residues. Germline CDR1 SGHRS, CDR2 YFSETQ. The CDR3 DNA follows: TGCGCCAGCAGCTTGGGTGAAGATGGCTACACCTTC. Translated, it gives CASSLGEDGYTF.

The rearrangement uses TRBV6-5 and TRBJ1-2; weak D call: TRBD1 (5 bases). CDR1 and CDR2 from the germline V gene are MNHEY and SVGAGI. The V gene lost 6 bases and the J gene lost 1 base, with 9 bases spanning the gap. The CDR3 is made up of 13 amino acids. In DNA form, the CDR3 reads TGTGCCAGCAGCAGGGACGGTAACTATGGCTACACCTTC. Protein product: CASSRDGNYGYTF.

CDR3 amino acids: CASSSPRTGGEGNTGELFF. CDR3 DNA sequence: TGTGCCAGCAGCTCCCCCCGGACAGGGGGCGAGGGGAACACCGGGGAGCTGTTTTTT. This rearrangement joins TRBV7-8 to TRBJ2-2; TRBD1 matches 11 bases. V lost 4 bases, J lost 1 base, and 11 bases stayed unmatched. The length of the CDR3 is 19 residues. Germline-derived CDR1 and CDR2 are SGHVS and FQNEAQ.

The J gene is TRBJ1-1, the V gene TRBV29-1, with D tentatively TRBD1 (5 bases). The germline V and J ends were trimmed by 4 bases and 5 bases, with 11 bases remaining between them. Per the germline V gene, CDR1 is SQVTM and CDR2 is ANQGSEA. The CDR3 runs 12 residues. CDR3 amino acids: CSVVVGLTEAFF. The CDR3 nucleotides read TGCAGCGTTGTCGTGGGGCTAACTGAAGCTTTCTTT.

This rearrangement joins TRBV5-1 to TRBJ2-7; no clear D gene. The V and J ends lost 0 bases and 4 bases respectively, with 11 bases between them. This CDR3 contains 14 residues. Germline V gives CDR1 SGHRS, CDR2 YFSETQ. The CDR3: CASSLGAVGYEQYF. The CDR3 DNA sequence: TGCGCCAGCAGCTTGGGAGCTGTTGGGTACGAGCAGTACTTC. Full variable domain (missing parts from reference TRBV5-1 and TRBJ2-7): KAGVTQTPRYLIKTRGQQVTLSCSPISGHRSVSWYQQTPGQGLQFLFEYFSETQRNKGNFPGRFSGRQFSNSRSEMNVSTLELGDSALYLCASSLGAVGYEQYFGPGTRLTVT.

This chain uses TRBV6-1 with TRBJ2-2; D is uncertain. This CDR3 spans 15 amino acids. V was trimmed by 2 bases and J by 1 base, leaving 8 bases between them. The germline V gene encodes CDR1 MNHNS and CDR2 SASEGT. This chain's CDR3 is CASSERVWNTGELFF. The CDR3 DNA follows: TGTGCCAGCAGTGAAAGAGTATGGAACACCGGGGAGCTGTTTTTT.

CDR3 amino acids: CSVVLRLKETQYF. Written as DNA, the CDR3 is TGCAGCGTTGTCTTACGGCTAAAAGAGACCCAGTACTTC. The genes are TRBV29-1 and TRBJ2-5; unclear D gene. The germline gives CDR1 SQVTM, CDR2 ANQGSEA. The CDR3 has 13 residues. The V gene lost 4 bases and the J gene lost 3 bases, with 12 bases spanning the gap.

The chain links TRBV30 to TRBJ1-5; no clear D gene. Trimming left V 0 bases short and J 4 bases short, with 7 bases between. The CDR3 is 13 residues long. From germline, CDR1 is GTSNPN and CDR2 SVGIG (reference sequence). The CDR3 region is CAWSVGGNQPQHF. CDR3 bases: TGTGCCTGGAGTGTGGGCGGTAATCAGCCCCAGCATTTT. The complete variable domain, with remaining parts taken from reference TRBV30 and TRBJ1-5, reads SQTIHQWPATLVQPVGSPLSLECTVEGTSNPNLYWYRQAAGRGLQLLFYSVGIGQISSEVPQNLSASRPQDRQFILSSKKLLLSDSGFYLCAWSVGGNQPQHFGDGTRLSIL.

The CDR3 coding sequence is TGTGCCAGCTCATTCGGACAGGGGAGCACTGAAGCTTTCTTT. This codes for CASSFGQGSTEAFF. The V call is TRBV18, the J call TRBJ1-1, with 9 bases fitting TRBD1. The CDR3 has 14 residues. CDR1 is KGHSH and CDR2 is LQKENI in the germline V gene. With V trimmed by 5 bases and J by 4 bases, 5 bases remained unmatched.

V and J are TRBV15 and TRBJ1-4; D unresolved. Germline V gene data show CDR1 as LNHNV and CDR2 as YYDKDF (reference sequence). The CDR3 totals 16 residues. Trimming pared 0 bases from V and 3 bases from J, leaving 11 bases between. Here the CDR3 reads CATSREFGAANEKLFF. CDR3 coding DNA: TGTGCCACCAGCAGAGAATTCGGAGCAGCTAATGAAAAACTGTTTTTT.

The chain couples TRBV28 to TRBJ1-2; D gene uncertain. In germline, CDR1 is MDHEN, CDR2 SYDVKM. This CDR3 is 9 amino acids long. V was trimmed by 8 bases and J by 8 bases, leaving 6 bases between them. CDR3 nucleotides: TGTGCCAGCGGCGGCGGCTACACCTTC. Its protein product is CASGGGYTF.

The V call is TRBV5-1, the J call TRBJ1-4; D is ambiguous. This CDR3 is 16 amino acids long. Germline CDR1 SGHRS, CDR2 YFSETQ. The V and J ends lost 4 bases and 0 bases respectively, with 13 bases between them. CDR3 bases: TGCGCCAGCAGCCGCGCAGTGGCCCCAACTAATGAAAAACTGTTTTTT. This sequence encodes CASSRAVAPTNEKLFF.

The gene calls are TRBV29-1 and TRBJ2-4; D remains unclear. Trimming removed 1 base from V and 4 bases from J, with 5 bases in between. The CDR3 runs 12 residues. Germline-derived CDR1 and CDR2 are SQVTM and ANQGSEA. The CDR3 is CSVEAEKNIQYF. The CDR3 DNA sequence: TGCAGCGTTGAAGCGGAGAAAAACATTCAGTACTTC.

This chain uses TRBV18 with TRBJ2-7; D is unresolved. The V end was cut by 0 bases, the J end by 2 bases, with 11 bases between. Germline CDR1 and CDR2: KGHSH and LQKENI. The CDR3 covers 15 residues. In nucleotides, the CDR3 is TGTGCCAGCTCACCACCGGGATTAGCTACCTACGAGCAGTACTTC. Encoded protein: CASSPPGLATYEQYF.

The chain has TRBV10-2 and TRBJ2-5; TRBD2 might be the D (5 bases). The J call may be in error: the DNA end matches TRBJ2-7 better. The CDR3 has 14 residues. The germline V gene encodes CDR1 WSHSY and CDR2 SAAADI. The CDR3 region is CASSEVPSGGEQYF. The CDR3 DNA is TGCGCCAGCAGTGAAGTCCCCTCCGGAGGCGAGCAGTACTTC.

The chain carries TRBV2 and TRBJ1-3; D is uncertain. The germline V gene encodes CDR1 SNHLY and CDR2 FYNNEI. The CDR3 loop spans 14 amino acids. The ends were cut back, 2 bases at V and 2 bases at J, with 7 bases in the middle. CDR3 coding DNA: TGTGCCAGCAGTGAAATACACGCTGGAAACACCATATATTTT. It specifies CASSEIHAGNTIYF.